Listed here are 13 T cell receptor beta chains from one sample, sequenced in a study of cytomegalovirus exposure and HLA in healthy donors. Amplification used 60 Vbeta primers and 13 Jbeta primers. Clones were sequenced by immunoSEQ multiplex PCR, and TCRdb holds only the in-frame ones, with some missing. The repertoire holds some 170,000 clones, with 70% to 80% as singletons. The sample consisted of PBMCs. These TCRs come from a middle-aged man in good health and CMV-seronegative.

This clone was seen a single time. This rearrangement joins TRBV28 to TRBJ2-3; tentatively, D is TRBD2 (6 bases). Deletions cut 6 bases from V and 3 bases from J, with 16 bases between. This CDR3 is built from 15 residues. Germline V gene sequence: CDR1 MDHEN, CDR2 SYDVKM. CDR3 nucleotide sequence: TGTGCCAGCAGATTCCGGGACTTAGGGACAGATACGCAGTATTTT. Amino acid sequence: CASRFRDLGTDTQYF.

The chain is built from TRBV6-5 and TRBJ1-5; TRBD1 aligns across 8 bases. The CDR3 consists of 14 residues. The germline gives CDR1 MNHEY, CDR2 SVGAGI. After removal of 6 bases from V and 7 bases from J, the junction contained 8 bases not matched to a gene. The CDR3 reads CASRDGQGAQPQHF. The CDR3 DNA reads as TGTGCCAGCAGGGACGGACAGGGCGCCCAGCCCCAGCATTTT.

The rearrangement links TRBV5-1 to TRBJ2-5, with 7 positions matching TRBD2. V gave up 0 bases and J gave up 10 bases; unmatched junction bases: 9. Germline V gene sequence: CDR1 SGHRS, CDR2 YFSETQ. The CDR3 totals 14 residues. Here the CDR3 DNA reads TGCGCCAGCAGCTTGGTTGTCGGACTAGAGGTCCAGTACTTC. As protein: CASSLVVGLEVQYF.

The rearrangement joins TRBV10-3 to TRBJ1-2; D gene unclear. The V and J ends lost 2 bases and 4 bases respectively, with 14 bases between them. From germline, CDR1 is ENHRY and CDR2 SYGVKD. This CDR3 region has 15 residues. CDR3 region: CAISELLGGSYGYTF. DNA for the CDR3: TGTGCCATCAGTGAGCTCCTGGGCGGGAGCTATGGCTACACCTTC.

Only one count was recorded for this clone. This chain connects TRBV7-9 to TRBJ2-3; weak D call: TRBD1 (6 bases). This CDR3 comprises 15 residues. CDR1 and CDR2 from the germline V gene are SEHNR and FQNEAQ (reference sequence). The V end lost 2 bases, the J end lost 2 bases, and 11 bases lay between the germline ends. The CDR3 spells CASSLKTGNTDTQYF. The CDR3 bases are TGTGCCAGCAGCTTAAAGACAGGAAACACAGATACGCAGTATTTT.

The chain uses TRBV19 and TRBJ2-2; TRBD1 aligns across 8 bases. Trimming removed 5 bases from V and 6 bases from J; junction bases left unmatched: 2. Per the germline V gene, CDR1 is LNHDA and CDR2 is SQIVND (reference sequence). The CDR3 has 13 amino acids. The CDR3 reads CASSPQGAGELFF. The CDR3 nucleotides read TGTGCCAGTAGTCCACAGGGGGCCGGGGAGCTGTTTTTT. The complete variable domain, with remaining parts taken from reference TRBV19 and TRBJ2-2, reads DGGITQSPKYLFRKEGQNVTLSCEQNLNHDAMYWYRQDPGQGLRLIYYSQIVNDFQKGDIAEGYSVSREKKESFPLTVTSAQKNPTAFYLCASSPQGAGELFFGEGSRLTVL.

The CDR3 sequence: CASSPGQGGDTQYF. In DNA, the CDR3 is TGTGCCAGTAGTCCGGGACAGGGGGGAGATACGCAGTATTTT. The chain combines TRBV19 with TRBJ2-3, with 11 positions matching TRBD1. The CDR3 has 14 amino acids. Germline CDR1 and CDR2: LNHDA and SQIVND (reference sequence). V was clipped by 5 bases and J by 5 bases; unmatched bases: 3.

The V call is TRBV7-6, the J call TRBJ2-7; the D gene is possibly TRBD2 (6 bases). The V end was cut by 1 base, the J end by 4 bases, with 11 bases between. This CDR3 is 14 amino acids long. Germline values: CDR1 SGHVS, CDR2 FNYEAQ. The CDR3 sequence: CASSLGLEGYEQYF. The CDR3 bases are TGTGCCAGCAGCTTAGGACTAGAAGGGTACGAGCAGTACTTC.

The count of this clone is one. This chain links TRBV10-1 with TRBJ2-3; 7 nucleotides align to TRBD2. CDR1 is WNHNN and CDR2 is SYGVQD in the germline V gene (reference sequence). There are 14 residues in the CDR3. Trimming took 4 bases from V and 4 from J; bases not matched to a gene: 5. CDR3 bases: TGCGCCAGCAGTGCTGGGGGGGTCTCAGATACGCAGTATTTT. This codes for CASSAGGVSDTQYF.

The chain employs TRBV28 and TRBJ2-6; tentatively, D is TRBD1 (6 bases). Germline values: CDR1 MDHEN, CDR2 SYDVKM. Trimming took 3 bases from V and 5 from J, leaving 20 bases between them. This CDR3 comprises 18 residues. The CDR3 loop is CASSFVDRMNSRANVLTF. Written as DNA, the CDR3 is TGTGCCAGCAGTTTTGTTGACAGGATGAATTCTCGGGCCAACGTCCTGACTTTC.

This clone was seen only once. The chain carries TRBV9 and TRBJ2-6; TRBD1 is a possible D gene (6 bases). The CDR3 covers 16 residues. V was pared by 4 bases and J by 2 bases, with 13 bases between. Germline V CDR1 and CDR2: SGDLS, YYNGEE. Here the CDR3 DNA reads TGTGCCAGCAGCCCACCACAGGGTACTGGGGCCAACGTCCTGACTTTC. Protein sequence: CASSPPQGTGANVLTF.

This rearrangement joins TRBV7-3 to TRBJ2-1, with 11 bases identical to TRBD2. Germline V gene sequence: CDR1 SGHTA, CDR2 FQGTGA. J gave up 7 bases and V 5 bases, and 7 bases lay outside the gene matches. The CDR3 length is 15 residues. Written as DNA, the CDR3 is TGTGCCAGCAGCACCTTAGCGGGGGGGCCAAATGAGCAGTTCTTC. Translating it yields CASSTLAGGPNEQFF.

This clone occurred once. The genes are TRBV19 and TRBJ2-7; 7 bases are a match to TRBD2. CDR1 and CDR2 (germline): LNHDA, SQIVND (reference sequence). V lost 3 bases to trimming and J lost 3 bases; unmatched junction nucleotides: 5. CDR3 length equals 14 residues. CDR3 loop: CASSIGGNDYEQYF. CDR3 bases: TGTGCCAGTAGTATCGGGGGGAACGACTACGAGCAGTACTTC.